Listed below are T cell receptor beta chains from one sample, sequenced in a study of cytomegalovirus exposure and HLA in healthy donors. Method: immunoSEQ multiplex PCR; TCRdb's copy keeps in-frame clones and lacks some. Of approximately 150,000 clones in the sample, 65% to 70% are singletons; the top ten hold 10%. Sequencing was done on a sample of PBMCs. These receptors originate from a man aged 25 to 40 in good health and CMV-seropositive. Each CDR3 is given with its conserved first and last residue. A D gene is named only where the DNA matches it firmly. Clone size is shown for a subset of rows, as once, few, many or a class of expanded clone.

clone_size j_call d_call v_call cdr3_nt cdr3_aa
NA TRBJ2-7 TRBD2 TRBV9 TGTGCCAGCAGCGTGGATAGCGGGAGGGCCTACGAGCAGTACTTC CASSVDSGRAYEQYF
NA TRBJ2-7 NA TRBV28 TGTGCCAGCAGTTTATATCCACACTACGAGCAGTACTTC CASSLYPHYEQYF
NA TRBJ2-7 TRBD2 TRBV6-1 TGTGCCAGCAGCAACAGACTAGCGGCACGTGACGAGCAGTACTTC CASSNRLAARDEQYF
few TRBJ2-7 TRBD2 TRBV5-4 TGTGCCAGCGGCCCAAAGCCGGGACTAGCCTCCTACGAGCAGTACTTC CASGPKPGLASYEQYF
NA TRBJ2-7 NA TRBV28 TGTGCCAGCAAGGAAGGGGGGGCGAAGGTCTCCTACGAGCAGTACTTC CASKEGGAKVSYEQYF
few TRBJ2-5 NA TRBV9 TGTGCCAGCAGCGTAGGCCTGGCAAGCCAAGAGACCCAGTACTTC CASSVGLASQETQYF
NA TRBJ1-2 NA TRBV28 TGTGCCAGCAGTTTTCGGACAGCCTTCTATGGCTACACCTTC CASSFRTAFYGYTF
NA TRBJ1-5 NA TRBV27 TGTGCCAGCAGTACCACAGGGATGGTTCGCAATCAGCCCCAGCATTTT CASSTTGMVRNQPQHF
NA TRBJ2-3 TRBD2 TRBV6-6 TGTGCCAGCAGTCCTAGCGGACCTAGCACAGATACGCAGTATTTT CASSPSGPSTDTQYF
few TRBJ1-1 NA TRBV5-1 TGCGCCAGCAGCTTGGTGTCAGGGGACACTGAAGCTTTCTTT CASSLVSGDTEAFF
NA TRBJ2-1 TRBD2 TRBV11-3 TGTGCCAGCAGCCGGGTTAGCGGGTTCTACAATGAGCAGTTCTTC CASSRVSGFYNEQFF
NA TRBJ1-3 NA TRBV7-2 TGTGCCAGCAGCTCCCAGGCAGGGTTGGTAGACACCATATATTTT CASSSQAGLVDTIYF
NA TRBJ2-2 TRBD2 TRBV27 TGTGCCAGCAACCAGGCTAGCGGGAACGGCGGGGAGCTGTTTTTT CASNQASGNGGELFF
once TRBJ2-7 NA TRBV7-9 TGTGCCAGCAACTTTTTCGGGGGACCCTACGAGCAGTACTTC CASNFFGGPYEQYF
NA TRBJ2-7 TRBD1 TRBV10-1 TGCGCCAGCAGATGGGGACAGGGGGCCTACGAGCAGTACTTC CASRWGQGAYEQYF
NA TRBJ1-3 NA TRBV6-5 TGTGCCAGCAGCCAAAGGGGCTCTGGAAACACCATATATTTT CASSQRGSGNTIYF
once TRBJ2-7 NA TRBV28 TGTGCCAGCAGTCCCCATTCCGGTGGAGCCTACGAGCAGTACTTC CASSPHSGGAYEQYF
NA TRBJ2-7 TRBD1 TRBV7-9 TGTGCCAGCAGCCTCCGGGACAGCTACGAGCAGTACTTC CASSLRDSYEQYF
NA TRBJ2-2 TRBD1 TRBV2 TGTGCCAGCAGTGAGCCCTACAGGGGATCCGGGGAGCTGTTTTTT CASSEPYRGSGELFF
few TRBJ1-4 NA TRBV5-8 TGTGCCAGCAGCTCCCAGATGCCAACTAATGAAAAACTGTTTTTT CASSSQMPTNEKLFF
NA TRBJ2-5 TRBD1 TRBV5-1 TGCGCCAGCAGCATTACAGGGGCTACGTACCAAGAGACCCAGTACTTC CASSITGATYQETQYF
few TRBJ2-7 NA TRBV4-1 TGCGCCAGCAGCCCTGCACAGGGACGGTACGAGCAGTACTTC CASSPAQGRYEQYF
NA TRBJ2-3 NA TRBV7-9 TGTGCCAGCAGCTTTCACTCCCAGGCAGATACGCAGTATTTT CASSFHSQADTQYF
once TRBJ2-1 TRBD2 TRBV6-6 TGTGCCAGCAGTTACCCACTAGCGGGAGTCGACAATGAGCAGTTCTTC CASSYPLAGVDNEQFF
NA TRBJ2-3 TRBD2 TRBV6-1 TGTGCCAGCAGTGAAGCCGGACTAGAGGCAGATACGCAGTATTTT CASSEAGLEADTQYF
NA TRBJ2-7 NA TRBV30 TGTGCCTGGAGTGGGTCGGGGGGCTGGTACGAGCAGTACTTC CAWSGSGGWYEQYF
NA TRBJ1-1 NA TRBV7-3 TGTGCCAGCAGCCCGGGGGTGGCAGGCGAAGCTTTCTTT CASSPGVAGEAFF
NA TRBJ2-3 TRBD1 TRBV30 TGTGCCTGGAGTGGGGGACAGTCTTTCTCTACAGATACGCAGTATTTT CAWSGGQSFSTDTQYF
NA TRBJ2-7 NA TRBV6-1 TGTGCCACGAAATTCAGGGGCTCCTACGAGCAGTACTTC CATKFRGSYEQYF
NA TRBJ1-2 NA TRBV5-4 TGTGCCAGCAGCTTGGGGCTGAAGAAAGACTATGGCTACACCTTC CASSLGLKKDYGYTF
NA TRBJ2-5 NA TRBV28 TGTGCCAGCAGCTCCCAGGGGCAGGAGACCCAGTACTTC CASSSQGQETQYF
NA TRBJ2-7 NA TRBV5-4 TGTGCCAGCAGCTTGTATCGGACAGTTGACGAGCAGTACTTC CASSLYRTVDEQYF
NA TRBJ2-1 TRBD2 TRBV30 TGTGCCTTATCTAGCGGGGCCGAGCATGAGCAGTTCTTC CALSSGAEHEQFF
NA TRBJ2-3 TRBD2 TRBV5-1 TGCGCCAGCAGCTTGAATAGCGGGAGCATAGATACGCAGTATTTT CASSLNSGSIDTQYF
NA TRBJ2-5 NA TRBV7-7 TGTGCTAGCAGCGTAGCCGGGACACTTCTAGAGACCCAGTACTTC CASSVAGTLLETQYF
NA TRBJ1-4 TRBD1 TRBV30 TGTGCCTGGAGTACCGGGACAGGGTATGAAAAACTGTTTTTT CAWSTGTGYEKLFF
NA TRBJ1-2 NA TRBV29-1 TGCAGCGTTGTACGGGAAAACCTGTATGGCTACACCTTC CSVVRENLYGYTF
NA TRBJ2-7 NA TRBV9 TGTGCCAGCAGCGCCGGGCGGGACGAGCAGTACTTC CASSAGRDEQYF
NA TRBJ2-2 NA TRBV7-6 TGTGCCAGCAGCCCCATCGGGGAGCTGTTTTTT CASSPIGELFF
NA TRBJ1-1 NA TRBV19 TGTGCCAGTAGTACCGACAGCGAGAACACTGAAGCTTTCTTT CASSTDSENTEAFF
NA TRBJ2-7 TRBD1 TRBV2 TGTGCCAGCGGCCGGGACAGCAACTACGAGCAGTACTTC CASGRDSNYEQYF
few TRBJ2-7 NA TRBV10-3 TGTGCCATCAGTGGGATTGCGAGGGACAACTCCTACGAGCAGTACTTC CAISGIARDNSYEQYF
NA TRBJ2-3 NA TRBV27 TGTGCCAGCAGCCCGACTAACACAGATACGCAGTATTTT CASSPTNTDTQYF
NA TRBJ2-2 TRBD2 TRBV10-3 TGTGCCACAAGGCGGGAGGGCGACACCGGGGAGCTGTTTTTT CATRREGDTGELFF
NA TRBJ2-3 TRBD2 TRBV14 TGTGCCAGCAGCCAGTCCCCCGGGAGGAGGTCGACAGATACGCAGTATTTT CASSQSPGRRSTDTQYF
NA TRBJ1-2 TRBD1 TRBV4-2 TGTGCCAGCAGCCTTAGGACAGGATCTAACTATGGCTACACCTTC CASSLRTGSNYGYTF
few TRBJ2-7 TRBD2 TRBV7-8 TGTGCCAGCAGCTTTTCGGCTAGCGGTAACTCCTACGAGCAGTACTTC CASSFSASGNSYEQYF
NA TRBJ2-7 NA TRBV7-9 TGTGCCAGCAGCTGGACACCCTACGAGCAGTACTTC CASSWTPYEQYF
NA TRBJ1-4 NA TRBV28 TGTGCCAGCAGCCCGGGAGCTAATGAAAAACTGTTTTTT CASSPGANEKLFF
NA TRBJ2-7 NA TRBV29-1 TGCAGCGTTGTCGCGACAGCCTACGAGCAGTACTTC CSVVATAYEQYF
once TRBJ1-2 NA TRBV18 TGTGCCAGCTCACCACAGGACAGATACTATGGCTACACCTTC CASSPQDRYYGYTF
NA TRBJ2-1 TRBD2 TRBV28 TGTGCCAGCAGTTACGGGACTAGCGGTTACAATGAGCAGTTCTTC CASSYGTSGYNEQFF
NA TRBJ2-7 NA TRBV27 TGTGCCAGCAGTTTCCGGGGGTTGGGACTCGAGCAGTACTTC CASSFRGLGLEQYF
NA TRBJ2-5 NA TRBV11-3 TGTGCCAGCAGCTCGCAGGGGCCCCCATATGACCAAGAGACCCAGTACTTC CASSSQGPPYDQETQYF
few TRBJ2-3 NA TRBV2 TGTGCCAGCAGGGGCCAACCCTCGGGCACAGATACGCAGTATTTT CASRGQPSGTDTQYF
NA TRBJ2-3 NA TRBV19 TGTGCCAGTAGTATCGGGGGAGTAGATACGCAGTATTTT CASSIGGVDTQYF
few TRBJ1-1 NA TRBV7-2 TGTGCCAGCAGCTTCACAGGGACTGAAGCTTTCTTT CASSFTGTEAFF
few TRBJ1-4 TRBD1 TRBV5-1 TGCGCCAGCAGCGAAGCCACAGGGGGCTCGGGAGGAGAAAAACTGTTTTTT CASSEATGGSGGEKLFF
few TRBJ2-7 NA TRBV27 TGTGCCAGCAGTTTAACATACGACTACGAGCAGTACTTC CASSLTYDYEQYF